A selection of T cell receptor beta chains follows, all from one sample in a study of shared clonotypes between healthy human individuals. Here immunoSEQ multiplex PCR was the method, and the copy in TCRdb shows in-frame clones only, minus some. In the table there are around 510,000 clones, around 95% of which are singletons. The specimen was naive CD4+ T cells sorted from blood. All receptors come from a woman in her twenties or thirties in good health. Each CDR3 is given with its conserved first and last residue. A D gene is named only where the DNA matches it firmly.

TRBV14	TRBD2	TRBJ2-7	TGTGCCAGCAGCCGCGGACTAGCGGTGGACTACGAGCAGTACTTC	CASSRGLAVDYEQYF
TRBV4-2	.	TRBJ2-2	TGTGCCAGCAGCCAAGGGCCGGATATGAACACCGGGGAGCTGTTTTTT	CASSQGPDMNTGELFF
TRBV9	.	TRBJ2-2	TGTGCCAGCAGCGTAGGACACCAAAACACCGGGGAGCTGTTTTTT	CASSVGHQNTGELFF
TRBV6-5	TRBD2	TRBJ2-1	TGTGCCAGCAGTTATCAACCGGGACTAGCCTACAATGAGCAGTTCTTC	CASSYQPGLAYNEQFF
TRBV30	TRBD1	TRBJ2-7	TGTGCCTGGATCAATAAGACAGGGGCAGCCTACGAGCAGTACTTC	CAWINKTGAAYEQYF
TRBV5-4	TRBD1	TRBJ1-4	TGTGCCAGCAGTAGGAGGGGGCCAACTAATGAAAAACTGTTTTTT	CASSRRGPTNEKLFF
TRBV11-3	TRBD2	TRBJ2-3	TGTGCCAGCAGCTTAGGGGTACTAGCGGGAGGCACAGATACGCAGTATTTT	CASSLGVLAGGTDTQYF
TRBV2	.	TRBJ1-2	TGTGCCAGCAGTAACGGTTTCTATGGCTACACCTTC	CASSNGFYGYTF
TRBV13	.	TRBJ1-1	TGTGCCAGCAGCTTAGGGGTGATGAACACTGAAGCTTTCTTT	CASSLGVMNTEAFF
TRBV28	TRBD2	TRBJ2-7	TGTGCCAGCAGTTCGGGGACTAGGTCTCTCTTTGGCGAGCAGTACTTC	CASSSGTRSLFGEQYF
TRBV7-9	.	TRBJ2-7	TGTGCCAGCAGCTTAGTTTGGGGGGACTACGAGCAGTACTTC	CASSLVWGDYEQYF
TRBV28	TRBD1	TRBJ2-7	TGTGCCAGCAGTTTGGGACAGGGGTCCTACGAGCAGTACTTC	CASSLGQGSYEQYF
TRBV6-1	.	TRBJ2-2	TGTGCCAGCAGTGAAAGAACAACCGGGGAGCTGTTTTTT	CASSERTTGELFF
TRBV5-8	.	TRBJ1-2	TGTGCCAGCAGCGGGCGCGTGACTCGAGGTTCTTATGGCTACACCTTC	CASSGRVTRGSYGYTF
TRBV7-6	.	TRBJ1-6	TGTGCCAGCAGCTTAGCGTGGGGGAATAATTCACCCCTCCACTTT	CASSLAWGNNSPLHF
TRBV7-9	.	TRBJ2-7	TGTGCCAGCAGCTCCCGCGACACATCCTACGAGCAGTACTTC	CASSSRDTSYEQYF
TRBV4-1	.	TRBJ2-2	TGCGCCAGCAGGGGGACCGGGGAGCTGTTTTTT	CASRGTGELFF
TRBV11-2	TRBD2	TRBJ2-4	TGTGCCAGCAGCTTAGATCGGTTCAGGACTAGCGGGCTAGCCAAAAACATTCAGTACTTC	CASSLDRFRTSGLAKNIQYF
TRBV27	TRBD2	TRBJ2-7	TGTGCCAGCAGTTTAACAATCGGGACTAGCCCTCGGGAGCAGTACTTC	CASSLTIGTSPREQYF
TRBV4-1	TRBD2	TRBJ2-1	TGCGCCAGCAGCCAAGTGGGGACTAGGGGGTTTTACAATGAGCAGTTCTTC	CASSQVGTRGFYNEQFF
TRBV5-1	.	TRBJ1-2	TGCGCCAGCAGCAACAGTGGAAGCTATGGCTACACCTTC	CASSNSGSYGYTF
TRBV12-5	TRBD1	TRBJ1-1	TGTGCTAGTGCCAAAGGGACAGGGAACACTGAAGCTTTCTTT	CASAKGTGNTEAFF
TRBV6-6	.	TRBJ1-2	TGTGCCAGCAGTCAACGGGACACTGGACTTGGTGGCTACACCTTC	CASSQRDTGLGGYTF
TRBV5-8	TRBD1	TRBJ2-7	TGTGCCAGCAGCCCCCGGACAGGAGTCTACGAGCAGTACTTC	CASSPRTGVYEQYF
TRBV28	.	TRBJ1-2	TGTGCCAGCAGTTTAGCGGCACGGGCTAACTATGGCTACACCTTC	CASSLAARANYGYTF
TRBV11-3	.	TRBJ2-2	TGTGCCAGCAGCTGGCGTAGCGGGGAGCTGTTTTTT	CASSWRSGELFF
TRBV5-4	.	TRBJ1-1	TGTGCCAGCAGCTTCTCAGGGGCAGGGACTGAAGCTTTCTTT	CASSFSGAGTEAFF
TRBV11-2	.	TRBJ2-3	TGTGCCAGCAGCTTAGATATGTTTAGGAGAGATACGCAGTATTTT	CASSLDMFRRDTQYF
TRBV15	TRBD2	TRBJ2-3	TGTGCCACCAGCAGATTAGCGGGAGTAACAGATACGCAGTATTTT	CATSRLAGVTDTQYF
TRBV18	.	TRBJ2-7	TGTGCCAGCTCACCACCTTCCCGTGTTGAGCAGTACTTC	CASSPPSRVEQYF
TRBV19	.	TRBJ2-5	TGTGCCAGTAGTATGTCATACGGCCAAGAGACCCAGTACTTC	CASSMSYGQETQYF
TRBV2	TRBD1	TRBJ2-5	TGTGCCAGCAAGAAACAGGGGGCTGGATCAGAGACCCAGTACTTC	CASKKQGAGSETQYF
TRBV7-7	.	TRBJ2-5	TGTGCCAGCAGCTTAGGAGGGGGTCAAGAGACCCAGTACTTC	CASSLGGGQETQYF
TRBV19	.	TRBJ2-7	TGTGCCAGTAGTCCTAAGGGGCGTACCTTATCTTCTATTAGCTCCTACGAGCAGTACTTC	CASSPKGRTLSSISSYEQYF
TRBV29-1	TRBD1	TRBJ2-3	TGCAGCGTTCGACAACAGGGGGAAGTCACAGATACGCAGTATTTT	CSVRQQGEVTDTQYF
TRBV5-1	.	TRBJ2-7	TGCGCCAGCAGCTTAGGATCCGGGGGCCCCTACGAGCAGTACTTC	CASSLGSGGPYEQYF
TRBV27	.	TRBJ1-1	TGTGCCAGCAGTTTTTTAACCCTCCCCACTGAAGCTTTCTTT	CASSFLTLPTEAFF
TRBV7-9	.	TRBJ1-4	TGTGCCAGCAGCCCGGTTGAAGGCTCAACTAATGAAAAACTGTTTTTT	CASSPVEGSTNEKLFF
TRBV2	.	TRBJ1-1	TGTGCCAGCAGTGACGGGCCGTTGAACACTGAAGCTTTCTTT	CASSDGPLNTEAFF
TRBV27	.	TRBJ1-3	TGTGCCAGCAGTGCGGCAGGGCTCTCTGGAAACACCATATATTTT	CASSAAGLSGNTIYF
TRBV28	.	TRBJ2-7	TGTGCCAGCAGTTTACACGGGAGCTCCTACGAGCAGTACTTC	CASSLHGSSYEQYF
TRBV6-1	.	TRBJ2-2	TGTGCCAGCAGCGGGGCCGGGGAGCTGTTTTTT	CASSGAGELFF